These 26 T cell receptor beta chains share one sample of origin, sequenced in a study of T-cell reconstitution after alpha-beta-depleted transplantation in children. The authors prepared the TCRbeta library with unique molecular identifiers. One entry per CDR3 protein, called by TCRdb with MiXCR from the PCR reads. The sample holds some 550,000 distinct CDR3 sequences, about 17% seen once. Sample: PBMCs from the stem cell graft donor, taken from the stem cell graft. The source is a human donor who donated a stem cell graft to a child with acute lymphoblastic leukemia.

The rearrangement uses TRBV27 and TRBJ2-3; TRBD1 matches at 7 bases. Trimming at V came to 5 bases and at J to 2 bases, leaving 10 bases not matched to a gene. CDR3 length: 16 residues. The germline CDR1 and CDR2 sequences are MNHEY and SMNVEV (reference sequence). CDR3 DNA: TGTGCCAGCAGTAACCTAGGGGGCGCATCCACAGATACGCAGTATTTT. Translation gives CASSNLGGASTDTQYF.

This clonotype was detected a few times. This chain joins TRBV20-1 and TRBJ2-6, with 7 nucleotides matching TRBD2. This CDR3 has 16 amino acids. The junction had 4 bases not matched to a gene; V was cut back by 1 base and J by 1 base. Germline lookup yields CDR1 DFQATT and CDR2 SNEGSKA (reference sequence). The CDR3 sequence: CSARGGGPSGANVLTF. DNA for the CDR3: TGCAGTGCTAGAGGGGGAGGGCCATCTGGGGCCAACGTCCTGACTTTC.

This clonotype was seen a handful of times. The chain uses TRBV19 and TRBJ2-2, with 8 bases matching TRBD2. Trimming took 5 bases from V and 6 from J; bases not matched to a gene: 5. The CDR3 is 14 residues long. The V gene's germline CDR1 is LNHDA and CDR2 SQIVND (reference sequence). The CDR3 nucleotides are TGTGCCAGTAGTGCAGCGGGAGAGGCCGGGGAGCTGTTTTTT. Its translation is CASSAAGEAGELFF.

The sample holds a few counts of this clonotype. The CDR3 loop is CASSLVDMNTEAFF. The CDR3 region has the DNA TGTGCCAGCAGCTTAGTGGATATGAACACTGAAGCTTTCTTT. This chain joins TRBV7-2 and TRBJ1-1; D call uncertain. The V gene lost 1 base and the J gene lost 0 bases, with 6 bases spanning the gap. Germline V gene sequence: CDR1 SGHTA, CDR2 FQGNSA. There are 14 residues in the CDR3.

This clonotype was seen only a few times. This sequence joins TRBV25-1 and TRBJ2-1; 8 bases match TRBD2. With V trimmed by 1 base and J by 8 bases, 10 bases remained unmatched. This CDR3 spans 16 amino acids. From germline, CDR1 is MGHDK and CDR2 SYGVNS. In DNA, the CDR3 is TGTGCCAGCAGTGAATTTGGCGGGGGGCGCTTAGATGAGCAGTTCTTC. Translating it yields CASSEFGGGRLDEQFF.

Only a few counts were recorded for this clonotype. The CDR3 sequence: CASRPTGAETQYF. The CDR3 DNA follows: TGCGCCAGCAGACCGACAGGGGCCGAGACCCAGTACTTC. The V and J genes are TRBV5-1 and TRBJ2-5, with 8 nucleotides matching TRBD1. Unmatched junction bases numbered 5, after V lost 5 bases and J lost 5 bases. CDR3 size: 13 residues. Germline values: CDR1 SGHRS, CDR2 YFSETQ.

This clonotype appeared a few times. This chain uses TRBV7-9 with TRBJ2-1, with a possible D match to TRBD1 (7 bases). Per germline, CDR1 SEHNR and CDR2 FQNEAQ (reference sequence). The CDR3 is made up of 14 amino acids. The V end lost 6 bases, the J end lost 4 bases, and 13 bases lay between the germline ends. The CDR3 DNA reads TGTGCCAGCAGTCAGCAGGGGGGATACAATGAGCAGTTCTTC. Amino acid sequence: CASSQQGGYNEQFF.

This chain joins TRBV29-1 and TRBJ2-1; D perhaps matches TRBD2 (6 bases). The CDR3 contains 16 residues. CDR1 is SQVTM and CDR2 is ANQGSEA in the germline V gene. Trimming pared 1 base from V and 7 bases from J, leaving 20 bases between. DNA for the CDR3: TGCAGCGTTGAAGGGCGCAACGGGAGCGGACGGAATGAGCAGTTCTTC. Protein: CSVEGRNGSGRNEQFF.

The sample holds a few counts of this clonotype. J is TRBJ1-2 and V is TRBV27; D is unresolved. V dropped 7 bases and J dropped 4 bases, with 19 bases sitting between them. In germline, CDR1 is MNHEY, CDR2 SMNVEV (reference sequence). CDR3 size: 15 residues. CDR3 sequence: CASTDLLGRSYGYTF. For the CDR3, the DNA is TGTGCCAGCACCGACCTTTTGGGGAGGTCCTATGGCTACACCTTC.

This clonotype has only a few counts. The rearrangement joins TRBV12-5 to TRBJ2-3; the match to TRBD1 covers 7 bases. CDR3 length: 14 amino acids. Germline V gives CDR1 LGHNT, CDR2 FRNRAP. Unmatched junction bases numbered 4, after V lost 5 bases and J lost 2 bases. The CDR3 spells CASGNDRDTDTQYF. CDR3 DNA sequence: TGTGCTAGTGGTAACGACAGGGACACAGATACGCAGTATTTT.

The J gene is TRBJ2-7, the V gene TRBV5-1, with 7 nucleotides matching TRBD1. V was pared by 4 bases and J by 2 bases, with 9 bases of the junction left unmatched. Germline CDR1 and CDR2: SGHRS and YFSETQ. The CDR3 loop spans 15 amino acids. The CDR3 bases are TGCGCCAGCAGCCCGTGGGAGAGGGGGCCCTACGAGCAGTACTTC. It encodes CASSPWERGPYEQYF.

The genes are TRBV25-1 and TRBJ1-3; D unclear. The CDR3 covers 16 residues. Trimming took off 2 bases at V and 0 bases at J, with 11 bases between the two ends. Germline loops: CDR1 MGHDK, CDR2 SYGVNS. Here the CDR3 reads CASSESGVPSGNTIYF. The CDR3 coding sequence is TGTGCCAGCAGTGAAAGTGGGGTTCCCTCTGGAAACACCATATATTTT.

The rearrangement joins TRBV12-3 or TRBV12-4 to TRBJ2-7; TRBD2 agrees at 9 bases. CDR3 size: 16 residues. The V segment lost 6 bases and the J segment 0 bases; nucleotides outside the gene matches: 9. This chain's CDR3 is CASSYKLAGLSYEQYF. The CDR3 DNA sequence: TGTGCCAGCAGCTACAAACTAGCGGGTCTCTCCTACGAGCAGTACTTC.

This clonotype was counted a few times. The V call is TRBV3-1, the J call TRBJ2-2, with D uncertain. Trimming pared 1 base from V and 3 bases from J, leaving 3 bases between. The length of the CDR3 is 13 residues. Germline CDR1 and CDR2: LGHDT and YNNKEL (reference sequence). The CDR3 DNA sequence: TGTGCCAGCAGCCAAGGGGACACCGGGGAGCTGTTTTTT. Its protein is CASSQGDTGELFF.

A few counts support this clonotype. This chain connects TRBV27 to TRBJ2-2; D not certain. Germline V gene sequence: CDR1 MNHEY, CDR2 SMNVEV (reference sequence). This CDR3 has 14 residues. The ends were cut back, 3 bases at V and 4 bases at J, with 9 bases in the middle. The CDR3 DNA is TGTGCCAGCAGTTTCTCAAGCCTCACCGGGGAGCTGTTTTTT. Translating it yields CASSFSSLTGELFF.

The chain links TRBV27 to TRBJ2-7; 9 bases map to TRBD2. Trimming took 3 bases from V and 11 from J; bases not matched to a gene: 5. Looked up from germline, CDR1 is MNHEY and CDR2 is SMNVEV (reference sequence). The CDR3 consists of 12 residues. CDR3 loop: CASSFSGTSKYF. As DNA, the CDR3 is TGTGCCAGCAGTTTCTCAGGGACTAGCAAGTACTTC.

V is TRBV12-3 or TRBV12-4 and J is TRBJ2-4; 9 bases are a match to TRBD1. The CDR3 is 15 residues long. V gave up 10 bases and J gave up 2 bases; unmatched junction bases: 9. This chain's CDR3 is CATTAGQGTKNIQYF. The CDR3 DNA is TGTGCCACCACGGCGGGACAGGGAACCAAAAACATTCAGTACTTC.

J is TRBJ2-2 and V is TRBV9; the D gene is possibly TRBD2 (5 bases). Trimming left V 0 bases short and J 5 bases short, with 14 bases between. Germline V CDR1 and CDR2: SGDLS, YYNGEE. The CDR3 is 16 residues long. Written as DNA, the CDR3 is TGTGCCAGCAGCGTAGATCCCGGGAAAAGTACCGGGGAGCTGTTTTTT. Its protein product is CASSVDPGKSTGELFF.

This clonotype was recorded a few times. The chain joins TRBV20-1 to TRBJ2-3, with unresolved D. The CDR3 sequence is 11 residues long. CDR1 DFQATT and CDR2 SNEGSKA come from the germline V gene (reference sequence). Trimming took off 6 bases at V and 7 bases at J, with 11 bases between the two ends. CDR3 nucleotide sequence: TGCAGTGCCCTGTCAATAAATACGCAGTATTTT. Protein sequence: CSALSINTQYF.

The chain employs TRBV6-2 or TRBV6-3 and TRBJ2-2; the match to TRBD2 covers 10 bases. CDR3 length: 18 amino acids. Trimming cost V 6 bases and J 6 bases; bases outside gene matches: 16. The germline CDR1 and CDR2 sequences are MNHEY and SVGEGT. The CDR3 DNA reads TGTGCCAGCAGCCGACGGCTAGCGGGAGAACAGGGTTCCGGGGAGCTGTTTTTT. This encodes CASSRRLAGEQGSGELFF.

This clonotype was seen at least ten times. The rearrangement uses TRBV9 and TRBJ1-2; weak D call: TRBD1 (6 bases). CDR1 is SGDLS and CDR2 is YYNGEE in the germline V gene. Between the trimmed V and J ends, which lost 4 bases and 6 bases, there was a span of 16 bases. The CDR3 is 14 residues long. The CDR3, as DNA: TGTGCCAGCAGCCCTAAAGACAGGTTCCATGGCTACACCTTC. It specifies CASSPKDRFHGYTF.

This clonotype was detected only a few times. CDR3 protein: CASSLADRGGNEQFF. The CDR3 region has the DNA TGTGCCAGCAGTCTTGCCGACAGGGGGGGCAATGAGCAGTTCTTC. V is TRBV27 and J is TRBJ2-1, with TRBD1 matching over 9 bases. Germline V lookup: CDR1 MNHEY, CDR2 SMNVEV (reference sequence). The ends lost 5 bases at V and 6 bases at J; junction bases unmatched: 8. The CDR3 is 15 amino acids.

There are many counts of this clonotype. The chain links TRBV5-1 to TRBJ1-1; 7 bases fit TRBD1. Germline CDR1 SGHRS, CDR2 YFSETQ. J was trimmed by 5 bases and V by 1 base; bases with no gene match: 2. This CDR3 has 13 residues. The CDR3 here is CASSLTGETEAFF. DNA of the CDR3: TGCGCCAGCAGCTTGACAGGGGAGACTGAAGCTTTCTTT.

This clonotype was seen a handful of times. J is TRBJ2-7 and V is TRBV20-1; TRBD2 matches 13 bases. The CDR3 runs 13 residues. Germline loops: CDR1 DFQATT, CDR2 SNEGSKA (reference sequence). The V segment lost 5 bases and the J segment 7 bases; nucleotides outside the gene matches: 5. The CDR3 here is CSAGGLAGEEQYF. The CDR3 DNA reads as TGCAGTGCTGGTGGACTAGCGGGAGAGGAGCAGTACTTC.

This clonotype turned up a few times. This chain links TRBV12-3 or TRBV12-4 with TRBJ2-2; 8 positions agree with TRBD1. V trimming: 4 bases; J trimming: 8 bases; junction bases outside the gene matches: 9. CDR3 size: 15 residues. The CDR3 loop is CASSSDRGTGGELFF. The DNA for the CDR3 is TGTGCCAGCAGTTCCGACAGGGGAACGGGGGGGGAGCTGTTTTTT.

The V gene is TRBV12-3 or TRBV12-4, the J gene TRBJ2-1, with 11 bases aligning to TRBD2. The trim removed 3 bases at V and 5 bases at J, leaving 12 bases unmatched. The CDR3 totals 18 residues. CDR3 nucleotide sequence: TGTGCCAGCAGTTTCTTAGCGGGAGGGCCATATAGTCACAATGAGCAGTTCTTC. Translated, it gives CASSFLAGGPYSHNEQFF.